A selection of T cell receptor beta chains follows, all from one sample in a study of T cells in Graves' hyperthyroidism and ophthalmopathy. TCRdb fed the multiplex PCR reads into MiXCR, producing one record per CDR3 protein. This sample has more than 150,000 distinct CDR3 sequences, with 15% to 20% found just once. Sequencing was done on a sample of blood. The receptors originated from a woman aged 45-59 years with Graves' hyperthyroidism. Each CDR3 is given with its conserved first and last residue. Fields, in order: CDR3 DNA, CDR3 protein, clone size, CDR3 length, V gene, D gene, J gene. The D gene is left open where the match is weak. Rows give clone size only sometimes, using once, few, many, or a class for an expanded clone.

DNA: TGTGCCAGCAGTTTAGAAGGGCCGAGGCGAGAAAAACTGTTTTTT; CDR3: CASSLEGPRREKLFF; size: many; length: 15; V: TRBV27; D: .; J: TRBJ1-4
DNA: TGTGCCAGCAGCTTAGATTACGCGGCGAACACTGAAGCTTTCTTT; CDR3: CASSLDYAANTEAFF; size: few; length: 15; V: TRBV11-2; D: .; J: TRBJ1-1
DNA: TGCACCAGCAGTCAGACAGGGGTGAACCAGCCCCAGCATTTT; CDR3: CTSSQTGVNQPQHF; size: once; length: 14; V: TRBV10-1; D: TRBD1; J: TRBJ1-5
DNA: TGTGCCAGCAGCTCACAGGGTGACTATGGCTACACCTTC; CDR3: CASSSQGDYGYTF; size: many; length: 13; V: TRBV7-9; D: .; J: TRBJ1-2
DNA: TGTGCCAGCAGCCTAACTAGCGGGGGGGCGAACAATGAGCAGTTCTTC; CDR3: CASSLTSGGANNEQFF; size: many; length: 16; V: TRBV7-9; D: TRBD2; J: TRBJ2-1
DNA: TGTGCCACCAGTGATACTCAGATAATCAATGAGCAGTTCTTC; CDR3: CATSDTQIINEQFF; size: many; length: 14; V: TRBV24-1; D: .; J: TRBJ2-1
DNA: TGCAGTGCTAGAGCCACAGGGCTTGGAGAGACCCAGTACTTC; CDR3: CSARATGLGETQYF; size: once; length: 14; V: TRBV20-1; D: .; J: TRBJ2-5
DNA: TGTGCCAGCACCCCGGGCTGGGGGAAATACGAGCAGTACTTC; CDR3: CASTPGWGKYEQYF; size: many; length: 14; V: TRBV6-1; D: .; J: TRBJ2-7
DNA: TGTGCCAGCAGTAAACTCGCCGGGAATCAGCCCCAGCATTTT; CDR3: CASSKLAGNQPQHF; size: .; length: 14; V: TRBV28; D: .; J: TRBJ1-5
DNA: TGTGCCAGCAGCCAAGCACAGGGTGGCACAGATACGCAGTATTTT; CDR3: CASSQAQGGTDTQYF; size: many; length: 15; V: TRBV4-2; D: .; J: TRBJ2-3
DNA: TGTGCCAGTCGGGACAGGGGGCCTCTCGGCTACACCTTC; CDR3: CASRDRGPLGYTF; size: many; length: 13; V: TRBV28; D: TRBD1; J: TRBJ1-2
DNA: TGTGCCAGCAGAAACAGGGGGAAATGGAATGGCTACACCTTC; CDR3: CASRNRGKWNGYTF; size: .; length: 14; V: TRBV6-1; D: TRBD1; J: TRBJ1-2
DNA: TGTGCCAGCAGCTTAGGACAGGGGGCTTCTAGCAATCAGCCCCAGCATTTT; CDR3: CASSLGQGASSNQPQHF; size: many; length: 17; V: TRBV7-9; D: TRBD1; J: TRBJ1-5
DNA: TGTGCCAGCAGCTCCGGACAGGGCCACGAGCAGTACTTC; CDR3: CASSSGQGHEQYF; size: many; length: 13; V: TRBV11-1; D: TRBD1; J: TRBJ2-7
DNA: TGTGCCAGCAACGGAGACGCCTCCTATAATTCACCCCTCCACTTT; CDR3: CASNGDASYNSPLHF; size: many; length: 15; V: TRBV7-2; D: .; J: TRBJ1-6
DNA: TGTGCCACCAGTGACCCTGGGGGGCCGGTCGGGGAGCTGTTTTTT; CDR3: CATSDPGGPVGELFF; size: many; length: 15; V: TRBV24-1; D: .; J: TRBJ2-2
DNA: TGTGCCAGCAGCTTGACCGGGACAGGGGGCCAAGAGACCCAGTACTTC; CDR3: CASSLTGTGGQETQYF; size: many; length: 16; V: TRBV7-2; D: TRBD1; J: TRBJ2-5
DNA: TGTGCCAGCAGCCGGGCCGCGGGGGGTGAGACCCAGTACTTC; CDR3: CASSRAAGGETQYF; size: few; length: 14; V: TRBV3-1; D: TRBD2; J: TRBJ2-5
DNA: TGTGCCAGCAGTGCGACGACTCAGTGGAATTCACCCCTCCACTTT; CDR3: CASSATTQWNSPLHF; size: many; length: 15; V: TRBV6-1; D: .; J: TRBJ1-6
DNA: TGCAGCGCTACGCAGGGTGATGGCACTGAAGCTTTCTTT; CDR3: CSATQGDGTEAFF; size: many; length: 13; V: TRBV29-1; D: .; J: TRBJ1-1
DNA: TGTGCCAGCAGCTATACAGAAAAACTGTTTTTT; CDR3: CASSYTEKLFF; size: many; length: 11; V: TRBV28; D: .; J: TRBJ1-4
DNA: TGTGCCAGCAGTTACTCGACAGGGGGCCCTGGCAATCAGCCCCAGCATTTT; CDR3: CASSYSTGGPGNQPQHF; size: many; length: 17; V: TRBV6-2/TRBV6-3; D: TRBD1; J: TRBJ1-5
DNA: TGTGCCAGCAGCCGGAACGGTGAGCAGTTCTTC; CDR3: CASSRNGEQFF; size: few; length: 11; V: TRBV7-9; D: .; J: TRBJ2-1
DNA: TGCGCCAGCAGCCAAGTCCTGGGGGGGGTGGACACTGAAGCTTTCTTT; CDR3: CASSQVLGGVDTEAFF; size: few; length: 16; V: TRBV4-3; D: .; J: TRBJ1-1
DNA: TGTGCCAGCTCACCACCGAGCGTCCGGGGGGTCACTGAAGCTTTCTTT; CDR3: CASSPPSVRGVTEAFF; size: many; length: 16; V: TRBV18; D: .; J: TRBJ1-1
DNA: TGCAGTGCTAGCTTTAGGGACTATGGCTACACCTTC; CDR3: CSASFRDYGYTF; size: .; length: 12; V: TRBV20-1; D: .; J: TRBJ1-2
DNA: TGTGCCAGCAGTCCAGGTTACTCCTACGAGCAGTACTTC; CDR3: CASSPGYSYEQYF; size: many; length: 13; V: TRBV28; D: .; J: TRBJ2-7
DNA: TGTGCCAGCAGCTTAACCGTGACTAGCGGGAGTACAAACGAGCAGTACTTC; CDR3: CASSLTVTSGSTNEQYF; size: .; length: 17; V: TRBV7-8; D: TRBD2; J: TRBJ2-7
DNA: TGTGCCAGCAGTTGGGGACAGTACTATGGCTACACCTTC; CDR3: CASSWGQYYGYTF; size: many; length: 13; V: TRBV27; D: TRBD1; J: TRBJ1-2
DNA: TGTGCCAGCAGCTTCCTAGCGGGGGGGCGTGGTGAGCAGTTCTTC; CDR3: CASSFLAGGRGEQFF; size: many; length: 15; V: TRBV11-2; D: TRBD2; J: TRBJ2-1
DNA: TGCGCCAGCAGCCAAGTAACCTTCCGGCGGGGGAAAAACAATGAGCAGTTCTTC; CDR3: CASSQVTFRRGKNNEQFF; size: many; length: 18; V: TRBV4-3; D: TRBD2; J: TRBJ2-1
DNA: TGTGCCAGCAGTTACTTGGGGCCAATGGCGGACACCATATATTTT; CDR3: CASSYLGPMADTIYF; size: many; length: 15; V: TRBV6-5; D: .; J: TRBJ1-3
DNA: TGTGCCAGTAGTATAGGGGGGACAGGGAATGAGCAGTTCTTC; CDR3: CASSIGGTGNEQFF; size: few; length: 14; V: TRBV19; D: TRBD1; J: TRBJ2-1
DNA: TGTGCCAGCAGCTCCTCAGCGGGGGGTGACACAGATACGCAGTATTTT; CDR3: CASSSSAGGDTDTQYF; size: many; length: 16; V: TRBV7-3; D: TRBD2; J: TRBJ2-3
DNA: TGTGCCAGCATCCAGGGACTCCCCTACAATGAGCAGTTCTTC; CDR3: CASIQGLPYNEQFF; size: many; length: 14; V: TRBV12-3/TRBV12-4; D: .; J: TRBJ2-1
DNA: TGCGCCAGCAGCCAACCGGGACAGGGAATGAACACTGAAGCTTTCTTT; CDR3: CASSQPGQGMNTEAFF; size: .; length: 16; V: TRBV4-1; D: TRBD1; J: TRBJ1-1
DNA: TGTGCCACCAGCCCCGGGACTAGCGGGGGAATAGGGGCTTCTCTGTTCTTC; CDR3: CATSPGTSGGIGASLFF; size: many; length: 17; V: TRBV15; D: TRBD2; J: TRBJ2-1
DNA: TGTGCCAGCAGCTTAGGGTACAGGGGCGGCAATCAGCCCCAGCATTTT; CDR3: CASSLGYRGGNQPQHF; size: .; length: 16; V: TRBV7-8; D: TRBD1; J: TRBJ1-5
DNA: TGTGCCAGCAGCTCCGGGACCATGCAGTATTTT; CDR3: CASSSGTMQYF; size: few; length: 11; V: TRBV5-5; D: .; J: TRBJ2-3
DNA: TGTGCCAGCAGCTTAGATCTAAGGAGAGGGAACACTGAAGCTTTCTTT; CDR3: CASSLDLRRGNTEAFF; size: many; length: 16; V: TRBV11-2; D: .; J: TRBJ1-1
DNA: TGTGCCAGCAGTTTAGACCTCCCGGGACGACGAACCGGGGAGCTGTTTTTT; CDR3: CASSLDLPGRRTGELFF; size: many; length: 17; V: TRBV28; D: .; J: TRBJ2-2
DNA: TGTGCCAGCAGTGGACTAGCGGGGGGCACAGATACGCAGTATTTT; CDR3: CASSGLAGGTDTQYF; size: few; length: 15; V: TRBV6-1; D: TRBD2; J: TRBJ2-3
DNA: TGCAGCGTTGGAACGGACAGAAACTACGAGCAGTACTTC; CDR3: CSVGTDRNYEQYF; size: .; length: 13; V: TRBV29-1; D: .; J: TRBJ2-7
DNA: TGTGCCAGCAGCTTAGATCGTTCGGGAGGGGGGAGCAATCAGCCCCAGCATTTT; CDR3: CASSLDRSGGGSNQPQHF; size: many; length: 18; V: TRBV7-8; D: .; J: TRBJ1-5
DNA: TGTGCCAGCAGTGAACTGCAGACCCAGTACTTC; CDR3: CASSELQTQYF; size: many; length: 11; V: TRBV2; D: .; J: TRBJ2-5
DNA: TGTGCCAGCAGCACCTCCGGGACAGGGAGGGAGACCCAGTACTTC; CDR3: CASSTSGTGRETQYF; size: .; length: 15; V: TRBV9; D: TRBD1; J: TRBJ2-5
DNA: TGCAGTGCTAGTGGGCTAGCGAAGACCGGGGAGCTGTTTTTT; CDR3: CSASGLAKTGELFF; size: many; length: 14; V: TRBV20-1; D: .; J: TRBJ2-2
DNA: TGTGCCAGCAGTTTCTTCACGGGGAGCCCAGTTACTTATTCACCCCTCCACTTT; CDR3: CASSFFTGSPVTYSPLHF; size: many; length: 18; V: TRBV28; D: .; J: TRBJ1-6
DNA: TGTGCCAGCAGTCCGGGGGGGCGCGTAAACGGCTACACCTTC; CDR3: CASSPGGRVNGYTF; size: many; length: 14; V: TRBV28; D: .; J: TRBJ1-2
DNA: TGCGCCAGCAGAAAGCCGGGACAGGGGGCTGGCTACACCTTC; CDR3: CASRKPGQGAGYTF; size: .; length: 14; V: TRBV5-1; D: TRBD1; J: TRBJ1-2
DNA: TGTGCCAGCACCCAAGGATCAAATCAGCCCCAGCATTTT; CDR3: CASTQGSNQPQHF; size: .; length: 13; V: TRBV7-6; D: .; J: TRBJ1-5
DNA: TGTGCCAGCAGCTTGGGGGCAGGGATCGGAAACATTCAGTACTTC; CDR3: CASSLGAGIGNIQYF; size: many; length: 15; V: TRBV5-5; D: .; J: TRBJ2-4
DNA: TGTGCCAGTATCAGGGGGCGCGGTTGGCTTCATGGCTACACCTTC; CDR3: CASIRGRGWLHGYTF; size: many; length: 15; V: TRBV19; D: TRBD1; J: TRBJ1-2